The sequence of this T cell receptor beta chain was determined in a study of blood T cell repertoires in COVID-19. About the research overall: Whether acute or convalescent, the COVID-19 samples came from the United States, Italy and Spain. T cells, B-cell-depleted T cells, or PBMCs supplied cDNA or gDNA.

CDR3 length equals 13 residues. In germline, CDR1 is LNHDA, CDR2 SQIVND (reference sequence). The V gene lost 6 bases and the J gene lost 4 bases, with 10 bases spanning the gap. In the original analysis: Cell counts per sample came from amplifying reference gene primers. Profiling relied on immunoSEQ multiplex PCR, and the TCRdb table lists in-frame clones only, not all of them. The V and J calls and clone size are taken from that table; D and trimming were inferred from the DNA. The data show fewer than 300,000 clones, roughly nine tenths seen once. The Seattle patients joined while their infection was active and were tracked longitudinally afterward.

Material: peripheral blood. This clonotype was sampled from a woman in her twenties or thirties with COVID-19, enrolled during active disease. V usage is TRBV19 and J usage is TRBJ2-1, with D possibly matching TRBD2 (6 bases). The CDR3 nucleotides are TGTGCCAGTAGACCGGGGACTTACAATGAGCAGTTCTTC. It yields the protein CASRPGTYNEQFF. The whole variable domain, remainder taken from reference TRBV19 and TRBJ2-1, is DGGITQSPKYLFRKEGQNVTLSCEQNLNHDAMYWYRQDPGQGLRLIYYSQIVNDFQKGDIAEGYSVSREKKESFPLTVTSAQKNPTAFYLCASRPGTYNEQFFGPGTRLTVL.